This T cell receptor beta chain was sequenced during a study of vaccination effects on CD4 cells after COVID-19. Sequencing followed a ViraFEST assay step that expanded antigen-specific CD4+ T cells with viral peptide pools. Researchers isolated CD4+ T cells once approximately eleven days of culture had elapsed. Two-dose vaccination with either BNT162b2 or mRNA-1273 was given to the participants. Per germline, CDR1 MNHEY and CDR2 SVGEGT. V lost 4 bases and J lost 5; bases outside the gene matches: 7. The CDR3 is made up of 15 amino acids. With regard to this clone: Its matching antigen is unknown.

Repertoires were generated with immunoSEQ multiplex PCR, while TCRdb's copy carries only in-frame clones and drops some. There are more than 20,000 clones in the sample; 73% occur only once, and 7% to 10% lies in the top ten. Whole-study findings and limits: Pronounced clonal contraction occurred in clones induced by infection and by vaccine late after vaccination.

The TCR originated in a human donor who received a COVID-19 vaccine. The chain uses TRBV6-2 or TRBV6-3 and TRBJ2-7; 11 bases match TRBD1. The source was CD4+ T cells from PBMCs cultured with SARS-CoV-2 spike peptides, collected after COVID-19 vaccination. The CDR3 coding sequence is TGTGCCAGCAGTTCGGACAGGGGGCGCCTGAACGAGCAGTACTTC. Protein: CASSSDRGRLNEQYF.